Following are 22 T cell receptor beta chains from one sample sequenced in a study of blood T cell repertoires in COVID-19 (dated by TCRdb to the early 2020s). The library was obtained by the immunoSEQ multiplex PCR assay. TCRdb obtained this table from immuneACCESS and retained in-frame rearrangements with V and J assigned. These tables miss some clones; where compared with another copy, unresolved V genes account for less than half of the shortfall, and the remainder is unexplained. The sample table contains approximately 400,000 clones; only one count was recorded for around 89% of them. Around an eighth of the sample rests with the top ten. The sequenced sample was peripheral blood. Every receptor here comes from a woman between 50 and 59 years old with COVID-19, enrolled during active disease.

This chain joins TRBV24-1 and TRBJ1-1, with a tentative D call TRBD1 (5 bases). V lost 7 bases and J 1 base, leaving 12 bases between the germline ends. This CDR3 has 14 amino acids. Germline values: CDR1 KGHDR, CDR2 SFDVKD. CDR3 sequence: CATSGGKRNTEAFF. Written as DNA, the CDR3 is TGTGCCACCAGCGGGGGGAAGAGGAACACTGAAGCTTTCTTT.

The chain links TRBV30 to TRBJ2-1; TRBD2 matches at 12 bases. The CDR3 sequence is 13 residues long. J was trimmed by 8 bases and V by 7 bases; bases with no gene match: 6. Per the germline V gene, CDR1 is GTSNPN and CDR2 is SVGIG (reference sequence). The DNA for the CDR3 is TGTGCCTTGCCGGGACTAGCGGGCTATGAGCAGTTCTTC. The encoded protein is CALPGLAGYEQFF. Drawing the rest from reference TRBV30 and TRBJ2-1, the complete variable domain is SQTIHQWPATLVQPVGSPLSLECTVEGTSNPNLYWYRQAAGRGLQLLFYSVGIGQISSEVPQNLSASRPQDRQFILSSKKLLLSDSGFYLCALPGLAGYEQFFGPGTRLTVL.

This sequence joins TRBV9 and TRBJ2-3; TRBD2 matches 8 bases. The CDR3 consists of 15 residues. Looked up from germline, CDR1 is SGDLS and CDR2 is YYNGEE. V lost 7 bases and J lost 0; bases outside the gene matches: 7. This chain's CDR3 is CASGGRGGSTDTQYF. DNA of the CDR3: TGTGCCAGCGGAGGACGGGGGGGAAGCACAGATACGCAGTATTTT.

The gene calls are TRBV24-1 and TRBJ2-1, with D perhaps matching TRBD2 (7 bases). V lost 4 bases and J 5 bases, leaving 11 bases between the germline ends. This CDR3 contains 14 residues. Germline CDR1 is KGHDR and CDR2 is SFDVKD. In DNA form, the CDR3 reads TGTGCCACCAGTGACACGGGGGGCCACAATGAGCAGTTCTTC. The encoded protein is CATSDTGGHNEQFF.

The chain links TRBV7-2 to TRBJ1-1; tentative D call: TRBD1 (6 bases). This CDR3 is 14 amino acids long. V shed 4 bases and J shed 5 bases, with 14 bases lying between them. Germline-derived CDR1 and CDR2 are SGHTA and FQGNSA. The CDR3: CASSSIPTGTEAFF. The CDR3 coding sequence is TGTGCCAGCAGCTCTATCCCTACAGGGACTGAAGCTTTCTTT.

The chain links TRBV5-4 to TRBJ1-6, with D possibly matching TRBD1 (6 bases). The CDR3 contains 18 residues. Trimming removed 4 bases from V and 0 bases from J, with 17 bases in between. Germline values: CDR1 SGHNT, CDR2 YYREEE (reference sequence). DNA for the CDR3: TGTGCCAGCAGCCGCGAGGGGGGGTTGAGCTCCTATAATTCACCCCTCCACTTT. Translated, it gives CASSREGGLSSYNSPLHF.

In its sample, this clone was seen a few times. The V gene is TRBV5-1, the J gene TRBJ1-1; TRBD1 matches 11 bases. The CDR3 runs to 16 residues. V dropped 4 bases and J dropped 5; count of bases not matched to a gene: 10. Germline V CDR1 and CDR2: SGHRS, YFSETQ. CDR3 nucleotide sequence: TGCGCCAGCAGCCTCTTCGGACAGGGGGCAGAGACTGAAGCTTTCTTT. It specifies CASSLFGQGAETEAFF.

This chain joins TRBV2 and TRBJ2-7, with 7 bases lining up with TRBD2. The CDR3 runs 15 residues. The germline V gene encodes CDR1 SNHLY and CDR2 FYNNEI. The junction had 9 bases not matched to a gene; V was cut back by 5 bases and J by 2 bases. The CDR3 loop is CASSTVGGTPYEQYF. The CDR3 nucleotides are TGTGCCAGCAGTACCGTGGGAGGGACGCCCTACGAGCAGTACTTC.

The gene calls are TRBV19 and TRBJ2-3; D is possibly TRBD1 (5 bases). The germline V and J ends were trimmed by 7 bases and 3 bases, with 17 bases remaining between them. Germline lookup yields CDR1 LNHDA and CDR2 SQIVND (reference sequence). The CDR3 loop spans 15 amino acids. The CDR3 coding sequence is TGTGCCAGTATGGTGGGGATAGGGGTAACAGATACGCAGTATTTT. Translating it yields CASMVGIGVTDTQYF.

The V call is TRBV30, the J call TRBJ1-2; 8 nucleotides align to TRBD1. Per the germline V gene, CDR1 is GTSNPN and CDR2 is SVGIG (reference sequence). The V segment lost 6 bases and the J segment 4 bases; nucleotides outside the gene matches: 10. CDR3 length equals 14 residues. Here the CDR3 reads CACPAGGLFYGYTF. The CDR3 coding sequence is TGTGCCTGTCCGGCAGGGGGCCTTTTCTATGGCTACACCTTC.

Here the CDR3 reads CASGPRDRGHAPLHF. The CDR3 DNA sequence: TGTGCTAGTGGTCCAAGGGACAGGGGGCACGCACCCCTCCACTTT. This chain connects TRBV12-5 to TRBJ1-6, with TRBD1 matching 12 bases. Germline CDR1 is LGHNT and CDR2 is FRNRAP. V dropped 5 bases and J dropped 11; count of bases not matched to a gene: 7. The CDR3 extends over 15 amino acids.

The table lists this clone with a count of one. The chain combines TRBV6-5 with TRBJ2-1; TRBD2 agrees at 9 bases. Germline V CDR1 and CDR2: MNHEY, SVGAGI. Trimming at V came to 6 bases and at J to 1 base, leaving 1 base not matched to a gene. This CDR3 is 14 amino acids long. The CDR3 sequence: CASRLAGSYNEQFF. The CDR3 DNA reads TGTGCCAGCAGGCTAGCGGGATCCTACAATGAGCAGTTCTTC.

As regards this clone: A junction boundary mismatches the germline segment, possibly from a read error. The J gene is TRBJ2-4, the V gene TRBV5-6, with D perhaps matching TRBD1 (5 bases). The germline CDR1 and CDR2 sequences are SGHDT and YYEEEE. The CDR3 consists of 11 residues. CDR3 nucleotide sequence: TGTGCCAGCCGATCAAGGACAAGTTGGGACTTC. Amino acids: CASRSRTSWDF.

This chain joins TRBV4-1 and TRBJ1-4; D gene uncertain. The V end was cut by 0 bases, the J end by 7 bases, with 12 bases between. The CDR3 consists of 15 residues. The V gene's germline CDR1 is MGHRA and CDR2 YSYEKL. The CDR3 coding sequence is TGCGCCAGCAGCCAAGATCGAGGAGAGAGTGAAAAACTGTTTTTT. It encodes CASSQDRGESEKLFF.

CDR3 in DNA: TGTGCCAGCAGTGAAGGGGGGCCGAATTATGGCTACACCTTC. It encodes CASSEGGPNYGYTF. This rearrangement joins TRBV6-1 to TRBJ1-2; possibly TRBD1 for D (6 bases). V lost 1 base and J lost 5, with 11 bases in between. CDR3 size: 14 residues. Looked up from germline, CDR1 is MNHNS and CDR2 is SASEGT.

In this sample, this clone turned up once. The genes are TRBV12-3 or TRBV12-4 and TRBJ2-1; TRBD2 is a possible D gene (5 bases). The CDR3 runs to 13 residues. The V and J ends lost 6 bases and 5 bases respectively, with 11 bases between them. The DNA for the CDR3 is TGTGCCAGCAGCCTGACTAACAACAATGAGCAGTTCTTC. Translated: CASSLTNNNEQFF.

V and J are TRBV4-1 and TRBJ2-6; D not certain. CDR1 and CDR2 (germline): MGHRA, YSYEKL. Between the trimmed V and J ends, which lost 6 bases and 0 bases, there was a span of 9 bases. The CDR3 runs 15 residues. Here the CDR3 DNA reads TGCGCCAGCAGTCGTCTCGGCTCTGGGGCCAACGTCCTGACTTTC. This translates into CASSRLGSGANVLTF.

V is TRBV14 and J is TRBJ1-3; no clear D gene. Germline V CDR1 and CDR2: SGHDN, FVKESK. The length of the CDR3 is 14 residues. V dropped 0 bases and J dropped 4 bases, with 7 bases sitting between them. The CDR3 region is CASSQELSGNTIYF. The CDR3 bases are TGTGCCAGCAGCCAAGAATTATCCGGAAACACCATATATTTT.

This chain joins TRBV10-3 and TRBJ1-1; unclear D gene. Germline V gives CDR1 ENHRY, CDR2 SYGVKD. This CDR3 spans 12 amino acids. The V end was cut by 4 bases, the J end by 1 base, with 4 bases between. CDR3 sequence reads: CAISAQNTEAFF. CDR3 bases: TGTGCCATCAGTGCCCAGAACACTGAAGCTTTCTTT.

The gene calls are TRBV12-3 or TRBV12-4 and TRBJ2-7, with D possibly being TRBD2 (5 bases). The CDR3 is 12 amino acids. The V gene lost 4 bases and the J gene lost 7 bases, with 11 bases spanning the gap. The CDR3 region is CASSYMRAEQYF. The CDR3 region has the DNA TGTGCCAGCAGTTACATGCGGGCAGAGCAGTACTTC.

The V gene is TRBV28, the J gene TRBJ2-2; D ambiguous. CDR1 and CDR2 (germline): MDHEN, SYDVKM. The CDR3 extends over 17 amino acids. The V gene lost 5 bases and the J gene lost 5 bases, with 21 bases spanning the gap. CDR3 sequence: CASSIPPERSLTGELFF. DNA for the CDR3: TGTGCCAGCAGTATCCCACCCGAGAGGAGCCTAACCGGGGAGCTGTTTTTT. The entire variable domain, with the rest obtained from reference TRBV28 and TRBJ2-2, is as follows: DVKVTQSSRYLVKRTGEKVFLECVQDMDHENMFWYRQDPGLGLRLIYFSYDVKMKEKGDIPEGYSVSREKKERFSLILESASTNQTSMYLCASSIPPERSLTGELFFGEGSRLTVL.

The chain has TRBV5-1 and TRBJ1-1; 7 bases map to TRBD1. The CDR3 is 14 residues long. CDR1 and CDR2 from the germline V gene are SGHRS and YFSETQ. J was trimmed by 1 base and V by 3 bases; bases with no gene match: 3. In nucleotides, the CDR3 is TGCGCCAGCAGCTGGGACAGAGAGAACACTGAAGCTTTCTTT. It specifies CASSWDRENTEAFF.